The rows below give T cell receptor beta chains drawn from one sample of a study of blood T cell repertoires in COVID-19. The data were produced by immunoSEQ multiplex PCR, yet TCRdb's version contains in-frame clones alone and is incomplete. The sample holds about 380,000 clones, more than 70% seen once. The sample consisted of peripheral blood. The receptors shown here come from a man aged 35 to 55 with acute or convalescent COVID-19. Each CDR3 is given with its conserved first and last residue. A D gene is named only where the DNA matches it firmly. Expanded clones get a size class; other rows say once, few or many, or leave the size out.

j_gene: TRBJ2-5; abundance: once; len: 14; d_gene: .; v_gene: TRBV4-1; CDR3nt: TGCGCCAGCAGCCGCCTCCCGTTAGAAGAGACCCAGTACTTC; CDR3aa: CASSRLPLEETQYF
j_gene: TRBJ1-1; abundance: .; len: 15; d_gene: .; v_gene: TRBV3-1/TRBV3-2; CDR3nt: TGTGCCAGCAGCCAAGTGAGGTTCAGGGAAATGGTCGCTTTCTTT; CDR3aa: CASSQVRFREMVAFF
j_gene: TRBJ1-2; abundance: .; len: 11; d_gene: .; v_gene: TRBV28; CDR3nt: TGTGCCAGCAGCCCGACAACTGGCTACACCTTC; CDR3aa: CASSPTTGYTF
j_gene: TRBJ1-6; abundance: .; len: 13; d_gene: .; v_gene: TRBV28; CDR3nt: TGTGCCAGCAGTTTGAGTGCTGGTTCACCCCTCCACTTT; CDR3aa: CASSLSAGSPLHF
j_gene: TRBJ1-1; abundance: .; len: 13; d_gene: .; v_gene: TRBV6-5; CDR3nt: TGTGCCAGCGGTATTGGGCGTAACACTGAAGCTTTCTTT; CDR3aa: CASGIGRNTEAFF
j_gene: TRBJ2-7; abundance: .; len: 15; d_gene: TRBD1; v_gene: TRBV4-3; CDR3nt: TGCGCCAGCAGCCAAGTTAGGACAGGGTGGTACGAGCAGTACTTC; CDR3aa: CASSQVRTGWYEQYF
j_gene: TRBJ2-1; abundance: once; len: 15; d_gene: .; v_gene: TRBV5-5; CDR3nt: TGTGCCAGCAGCCCCGGGCTAGCTCGTTACAATGAGCAGTTCTTC; CDR3aa: CASSPGLARYNEQFF
j_gene: TRBJ1-1; abundance: .; len: 14; d_gene: TRBD1; v_gene: TRBV7-9; CDR3nt: TGTGCCAGCAGCCTTCAGGGGGACGGCACTGAAGCTTTCTTT; CDR3aa: CASSLQGDGTEAFF
j_gene: TRBJ2-7; abundance: .; len: 11; d_gene: .; v_gene: TRBV5-4; CDR3nt: TGTGCCAGCAGCTTAGGGGACGAGCAGTACTTC; CDR3aa: CASSLGDEQYF
j_gene: TRBJ2-7; abundance: .; len: 15; d_gene: .; v_gene: TRBV5-1; CDR3nt: TGCGCCAGCAGCTTGACCAGGGATGTATCCTACGAGCAGTACTTC; CDR3aa: CASSLTRDVSYEQYF
j_gene: TRBJ1-1; abundance: .; len: 15; d_gene: TRBD1; v_gene: TRBV2; CDR3nt: TGTGCCAGCACGAGGGGACAGTTGATGAACACTGAAGCTTTCTTT; CDR3aa: CASTRGQLMNTEAFF
j_gene: TRBJ1-1; abundance: few; len: 13; d_gene: .; v_gene: TRBV29-1; CDR3nt: TGCAGCGTTGCGCAGGGGCTTAGCACTGAAGCTTTCTTT; CDR3aa: CSVAQGLSTEAFF
j_gene: TRBJ2-7; abundance: .; len: 15; d_gene: TRBD1; v_gene: TRBV7-7; CDR3nt: TGTGCTAGCAGCTTAGGTGGGACAGGGGTTTACGAGCAGTACTTC; CDR3aa: CASSLGGTGVYEQYF
j_gene: TRBJ2-3; abundance: .; len: 15; d_gene: TRBD2; v_gene: TRBV6-2/TRBV6-3; CDR3nt: TGTGCCAGCAGTGCCCGACTAGCGGGGGCAGATACGCAGTATTTT; CDR3aa: CASSARLAGADTQYF
j_gene: TRBJ2-3; abundance: .; len: 16; d_gene: TRBD2; v_gene: TRBV4-1; CDR3nt: TGCGCCAGCAGCCAAGTCGGGACTAGCGGGAGGGGTACGCAGTATTTT; CDR3aa: CASSQVGTSGRGTQYF
j_gene: TRBJ1-1; abundance: .; len: 15; d_gene: .; v_gene: TRBV2; CDR3nt: TGTGCCAGCAGTTCATCTCGCGACGGGGAGCCTGAAGCTTTCTTT; CDR3aa: CASSSSRDGEPEAFF
j_gene: TRBJ2-7; abundance: .; len: 15; d_gene: .; v_gene: TRBV18; CDR3nt: TGTGCCAGCTCACCACAGGGCGGGGCCTCTCGCGAGCAGTACTTC; CDR3aa: CASSPQGGASREQYF
j_gene: TRBJ1-2; abundance: .; len: 13; d_gene: TRBD1; v_gene: TRBV5-4; CDR3nt: TGTGCCAGCCCCGACAGGGTTATCTATGGCTACACCTTC; CDR3aa: CASPDRVIYGYTF
j_gene: TRBJ1-2; abundance: .; len: 13; d_gene: .; v_gene: TRBV28; CDR3nt: TGTGCCAGCACCGTTTTCGGGAACTATGGCTACACCTTC; CDR3aa: CASTVFGNYGYTF
j_gene: TRBJ1-1; abundance: .; len: 14; d_gene: TRBD1; v_gene: TRBV27; CDR3nt: TGTGCCAGCAGTTTTGGGACAGCTAACACTGAAGCTTTCTTT; CDR3aa: CASSFGTANTEAFF
j_gene: TRBJ1-2; abundance: .; len: 14; d_gene: .; v_gene: TRBV7-3; CDR3nt: TGTGCCAGCAGCTTACAAGGGCAGGGCGGTGGCTACACCTTC; CDR3aa: CASSLQGQGGGYTF
j_gene: TRBJ2-2; abundance: .; len: 18; d_gene: TRBD2; v_gene: TRBV4-2; CDR3nt: TGTGCCAGCAGCCAGACTACGGGACTAGCGGGGGTGACCGGGGAGCTGTTTTTT; CDR3aa: CASSQTTGLAGVTGELFF
j_gene: TRBJ2-1; abundance: .; len: 17; d_gene: TRBD2; v_gene: TRBV27; CDR3nt: TGTGCCAGCAGTTACGGACTAGCGGGAGTGCCCTACAATGAGCAGTTCTTC; CDR3aa: CASSYGLAGVPYNEQFF
j_gene: TRBJ1-2; abundance: .; len: 13; d_gene: .; v_gene: TRBV5-4; CDR3nt: TGTGCCAGCAGCTTCCGGGTTAACTATGGCTACACCTTC; CDR3aa: CASSFRVNYGYTF
j_gene: TRBJ2-1; abundance: .; len: 13; d_gene: .; v_gene: TRBV6-5; CDR3nt: TGTGCCAGCAGCGGACTATCCTACAATGAGCAGTTCTTC; CDR3aa: CASSGLSYNEQFF
j_gene: TRBJ2-1; abundance: .; len: 17; d_gene: TRBD2; v_gene: TRBV4-2; CDR3nt: TGTGCCAGCAGCCAAGTTCCAGCGGGAGTACCCTACAATGAGCAGTTCTTC; CDR3aa: CASSQVPAGVPYNEQFF
j_gene: TRBJ2-5; abundance: .; len: 16; d_gene: TRBD2; v_gene: TRBV28; CDR3nt: TGTGCCAGCAGCCTCCCCGGACTAGCGGGAGGAGAGACCCAGTACTTC; CDR3aa: CASSLPGLAGGETQYF
j_gene: TRBJ1-5; abundance: .; len: 13; d_gene: TRBD1; v_gene: TRBV19; CDR3nt: TGTGCCGCCTCAGGGGGCGGCAATCAGCCCCAGCATTTT; CDR3aa: CAASGGGNQPQHF
j_gene: TRBJ2-3; abundance: once; len: 17; d_gene: .; v_gene: TRBV18; CDR3nt: TGTGCCAGCTCCCCCTTACTGACCACCACCGGAGTAGATACGCAGTATTTT; CDR3aa: CASSPLLTTTGVDTQYF
j_gene: TRBJ2-1; abundance: .; len: 14; d_gene: .; v_gene: TRBV3-1/TRBV3-2; CDR3nt: TGTGCCAGCAGCCAACGGACTATTTTCAATGAGCAGTTCTTC; CDR3aa: CASSQRTIFNEQFF
j_gene: TRBJ2-2; abundance: .; len: 14; d_gene: .; v_gene: TRBV30; CDR3nt: TGTGCCTGGAGCGGGGGGCTCAACACCGGGGAGCTGTTTTTT; CDR3aa: CAWSGGLNTGELFF
j_gene: TRBJ1-4; abundance: .; len: 17; d_gene: .; v_gene: TRBV4-3; CDR3nt: TGCGCCAGCAGCCAAGGGGTGGGCAGGGGTACTAATGAAAAACTGTTTTTT; CDR3aa: CASSQGVGRGTNEKLFF
j_gene: TRBJ1-2; abundance: once; len: 13; d_gene: .; v_gene: TRBV6-1; CDR3nt: TGTGCCAGCAGTGACCCCCTCCGGGATGGCTACACCTTC; CDR3aa: CASSDPLRDGYTF
j_gene: TRBJ2-1; abundance: .; len: 17; d_gene: .; v_gene: TRBV5-1; CDR3nt: TGCGCCAGCAGCTTGGGGGGGGGCGGGAACTCCTACAATGAGCAGTTCTTC; CDR3aa: CASSLGGGGNSYNEQFF
j_gene: TRBJ1-5; abundance: .; len: 14; d_gene: .; v_gene: TRBV9; CDR3nt: TGTGCCAGCAGCGTAGATGACTTAAGGCAGCCCCAGCATTTT; CDR3aa: CASSVDDLRQPQHF
j_gene: TRBJ1-5; abundance: .; len: 13; d_gene: TRBD1; v_gene: TRBV10-3; CDR3nt: TGTGCCATCAGTGAGACAGGGGGTCAGCCCCAGCATTTT; CDR3aa: CAISETGGQPQHF